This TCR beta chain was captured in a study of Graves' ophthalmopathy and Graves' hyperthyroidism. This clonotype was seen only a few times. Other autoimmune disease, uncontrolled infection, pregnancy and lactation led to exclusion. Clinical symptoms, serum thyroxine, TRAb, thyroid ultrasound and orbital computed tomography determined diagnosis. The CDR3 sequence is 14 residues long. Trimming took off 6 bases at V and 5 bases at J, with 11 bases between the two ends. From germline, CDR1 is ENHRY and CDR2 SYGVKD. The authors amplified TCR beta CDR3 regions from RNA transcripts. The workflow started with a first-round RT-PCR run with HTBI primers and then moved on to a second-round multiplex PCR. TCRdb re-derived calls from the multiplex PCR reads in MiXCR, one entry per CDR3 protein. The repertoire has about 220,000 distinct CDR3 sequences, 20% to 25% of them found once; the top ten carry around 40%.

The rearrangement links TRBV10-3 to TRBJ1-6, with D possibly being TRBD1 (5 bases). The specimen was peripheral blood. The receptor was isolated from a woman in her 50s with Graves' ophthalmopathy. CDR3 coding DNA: TGTGCCATCAGCCAAGGGACGGATAATTCACCCCTCCACTTT. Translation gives CAISQGTDNSPLHF.